Listed below are T cell receptor beta chains from one sample, sequenced in a study of shared clonotypes between healthy human individuals. The data were produced by immunoSEQ multiplex PCR, yet TCRdb's version contains in-frame clones alone and is incomplete. Among under 600,000 clones listed, nearly 98% were seen once. Sequenced input: naive CD8+ T cells sorted from blood. The receptors here all came from a young man in good health. CDR3s include the opening cysteine and the closing phenylalanine or tryptophan. D genes are given only for firm matches. Size is omitted from some rows. Given values are once, few, many or a class for expanded clones.

CDR3aa,CDR3nt,d_gene,abundance,v_gene,j_gene
CASSLGLAAYNEQFF,TGTGCCAGCAGCTTAGGACTAGCGGCCTACAATGAGCAGTTCTTC,TRBD2,.,TRBV7-8,TRBJ2-1
CASSQDTGTLRGHEQYF,TGCGCCAGCAGCCAAGATACGGGAACTCTCCGTGGCCACGAGCAGTACTTC,.,.,TRBV4-3,TRBJ2-7
CASESYEQYF,TGTGCCAGCGAGTCTTACGAGCAGTACTTC,.,once,TRBV6-1,TRBJ2-7
CASSQEGGFRSYEQYF,TGTGCCAGCAGCCAAGAAGGGGGCTTTCGGTCCTACGAGCAGTACTTC,TRBD1,.,TRBV14,TRBJ2-7
CASSRTDLNNEQFF,TGCGCCAGCAGCCGAACAGACCTGAACAATGAGCAGTTCTTC,.,.,TRBV4-1,TRBJ2-1
CASSFLLAGSTDTQYF,TGTGCCAGCAGTTTCTTACTAGCGGGTAGCACAGATACGCAGTATTTT,TRBD2,.,TRBV27,TRBJ2-3
CSGYYEGQGFGGNTIYF,TGCAGCGGATACTATGAAGGACAGGGGTTCGGTGGAAACACCATATATTTT,TRBD1,.,TRBV29-1,TRBJ1-3
CAWDPSTTTSTDTQYF,TGTGCCTGGGATCCCTCTACGACGACTAGCACAGATACGCAGTATTTT,.,.,TRBV30,TRBJ2-3
CASRPRTGDQPQHF,TGTGCCAGCAGGCCTCGGACAGGGGATCAGCCCCAGCATTTT,TRBD1,.,TRBV28,TRBJ1-5
CASSYVTGDGANVLTF,TGTGCCAGCAGTTACGTTACGGGGGACGGGGCCAACGTCCTGACTTTC,.,once,TRBV6-5,TRBJ2-6
CASSDNTVSEEQFF,TGTGCCAGCAGCGACAATACCGTTTCGGAAGAGCAGTTCTTC,.,.,TRBV9,TRBJ2-1
CASSFPPSGMADTQYF,TGTGCCAGCAGTTTCCCCCCCAGCGGGATGGCAGATACGCAGTATTTT,TRBD2,.,TRBV28,TRBJ2-3
CASSSIMDRGRYGYTF,TGTGCCAGCAGTTCGATCATGGACAGGGGGCGTTATGGCTACACCTTC,TRBD1,.,TRBV27,TRBJ1-2
CASSYLGSNTEAFF,TGTGCCAGCAGTTACTTGGGGAGTAACACTGAAGCTTTCTTT,.,.,TRBV6-5,TRBJ1-1
CASSLIHGQEYEQYF,TGTGCCAGCAGTTTGATACACGGACAGGAGTACGAGCAGTACTTC,TRBD1,few,TRBV28,TRBJ2-7
CASSKTGTSIFYEQFF,TGTGCCAGCAGCAAAACCGGGACTAGCATTTTCTATGAGCAGTTCTTC,TRBD2,.,TRBV7-6,TRBJ2-1
CASSSTGREPEYF,TGTGCCAGCAGTTCGACTGGGCGGGAGCCGGAGTACTTC,TRBD2,.,TRBV6-5,TRBJ2-7
CSVEDGSGHGYEQYF,TGCAGCGTTGAAGATGGGTCAGGGCACGGCTACGAGCAGTACTTC,.,.,TRBV29-1,TRBJ2-7
CASSLLSGLAYEQYF,TGTGCCAGCAGCCTATTATCGGGATTAGCCTACGAGCAGTACTTC,.,.,TRBV2,TRBJ2-7
CASSVWRGSYNEQFF,TGTGCCAGCAGCGTATGGAGGGGGTCCTACAATGAGCAGTTCTTC,.,.,TRBV9,TRBJ2-1
CASSLERERETQYF,TGTGCCAGCAGCTTAGAGCGGGAGCGAGAGACCCAGTACTTC,TRBD2,once,TRBV7-8,TRBJ2-5
CASSPTSMVNIQYF,TGTGCCAGCAGTCCGACTAGCATGGTGAACATTCAGTACTTC,TRBD2,.,TRBV27,TRBJ2-4
CASSLVWESSYNEQFF,TGTGCCAGCAGCTTAGTCTGGGAAAGCTCCTACAATGAGCAGTTCTTC,.,.,TRBV11-2,TRBJ2-1
CASHKGGTQYF,TGTGCCAGCCACAAGGGTGGTACGCAGTATTTT,.,.,TRBV7-9,TRBJ2-3
CASSGATGFTEAFF,TGTGCCAGCAGTGGAGCGACAGGGTTTACTGAAGCTTTCTTT,TRBD1,once,TRBV2,TRBJ1-1
CSVGGMEKTDGNTIYF,TGCAGCGTTGGAGGTATGGAAAAGACAGATGGAAACACCATATATTTT,.,once,TRBV29-1,TRBJ1-3
CASSLGANYGYTF,TGTGCCAGCAGCTTAGGAGCTAACTATGGCTACACCTTC,.,.,TRBV13,TRBJ1-2
CASSIVSGVDGYTF,TGTGCCAGTAGTATCGTGTCAGGAGTGGATGGCTACACCTTC,.,once,TRBV19,TRBJ1-2
CASSLAAQSNYGYTF,TGTGCCAGCAGTTTAGCGGCCCAGAGTAACTATGGCTACACCTTC,.,.,TRBV27,TRBJ1-2
CASSDSPGRGNQPQHF,TGTGCCAGCAGTGACAGTCCAGGGAGGGGCAATCAGCCCCAGCATTTT,.,.,TRBV25-1,TRBJ1-5
CASSLNRGTYGQYF,TGTGCCAGCAGTTTAAACAGGGGAACCTACGGGCAGTACTTC,TRBD1,.,TRBV27,TRBJ2-7
CASSSSGASETQYF,TGTGCCAGCAGCTCCTCCGGGGCGTCAGAGACCCAGTACTTC,.,.,TRBV7-9,TRBJ2-5
CASSLSGTVYEQYF,TGTGCCAGCAGCTTATCAGGGACGGTATACGAGCAGTACTTC,.,.,TRBV13,TRBJ2-7
CASSFDEAFF,TGTGCCAGCAGCTTCGATGAAGCTTTCTTT,.,.,TRBV7-9,TRBJ1-1
CASSEVVTANQPQHF,TGTGCCAGCAGTGAAGTAGTAACGGCAAATCAGCCCCAGCATTTT,.,once,TRBV6-1,TRBJ1-5
CASRKTGGNTEAFF,TGTGCCAGCAGGAAAACAGGGGGGAACACTGAAGCTTTCTTT,TRBD1,.,TRBV7-9,TRBJ1-1
CASSEPQGNNEKLFF,TGTGCCAGCAGTGAGCCACAGGGGAATAATGAAAAACTGTTTTTT,TRBD1,once,TRBV6-1,TRBJ1-4
CASSQVGTSQFF,TGCGCCAGCAGCCAAGTTGGGACTAGCCAGTTCTTC,TRBD2,.,TRBV4-3,TRBJ2-1
CASSLRDSGSYEQYF,TGTGCCAGTAGCCTCCGGGACAGCGGCTCCTACGAGCAGTACTTC,TRBD1,once,TRBV19,TRBJ2-7
CASSAQGRWGTDTQYF,TGTGCCAGCAGCGCGCAGGGTAGATGGGGCACAGATACGCAGTATTTT,.,.,TRBV9,TRBJ2-3
CASSRDSYEQYF,TGTGCCAGTAGCCGGGACAGCTACGAGCAGTACTTC,TRBD1,.,TRBV19,TRBJ2-7
CASSDRTGFYEQYF,TGTGCCAGCAGCGACCGGACAGGGTTCTACGAGCAGTACTTC,TRBD1,.,TRBV4-2,TRBJ2-7
CASSQDRGPNEQFF,TGCGCCAGCAGCCAAGATAGAGGGCCGAATGAGCAGTTCTTC,.,.,TRBV4-1,TRBJ2-1